One sample yielded the 5 T cell receptor beta chains listed below, sequenced in a study of T cell responses to AZD1222 COVID-19 vaccine. Assay used: immunoSEQ multiplex PCR; TCRdb lists only in-frame clones, some missing. The sample contains over 130,000 clones, around 93% of which appear only once. This specimen consisted of peripheral blood, obtained 28 days after the second AZD1222 dose. The origin of the receptors is an adult who received the AZD1222 COVID-19 vaccine.

V and J are TRBV19 and TRBJ2-1; D not certain. The germline V gene encodes CDR1 LNHDA and CDR2 SQIVND (reference sequence). With 0 bases removed from V and 5 bases from J, the gap between germline ends came to 5 bases. The CDR3 has 13 amino acids. CDR3 coding DNA: TGTGCCAGTAGTATAGATGGGGACAATGAGCAGTTCTTC. It translates to CASSIDGDNEQFF.

This sequence joins TRBV28 and TRBJ1-1; no reliable D call. Germline lookup yields CDR1 MDHEN and CDR2 SYDVKM. Deletions cut 0 bases from V and 0 bases from J, with 8 bases between. This CDR3 has 15 amino acids. CDR3 DNA sequence: TGTGCCAGCAGTTTATGGCACACCATGAACACTGAAGCTTTCTTT. This sequence encodes CASSLWHTMNTEAFF. Together with reference TRBV28 and TRBJ1-1, the CDR3 gives the full variable domain: DVKVTQSSRYLVKRTGEKVFLECVQDMDHENMFWYRQDPGLGLRLIYFSYDVKMKEKGDIPEGYSVSREKKERFSLILESASTNQTSMYLCASSLWHTMNTEAFFGQGTRLTVV.

This clone was seen once. The rearrangement links TRBV28 to TRBJ1-3; D not resolved. V was pared by 7 bases and J by 6 bases, with 13 bases between. This CDR3 has 13 amino acids. In germline, CDR1 is MDHEN, CDR2 SYDVKM. Written as DNA, the CDR3 is TGTGCCAGCACTCGAGGGAACGAAAACACCATATATTTT. It encodes CASTRGNENTIYF.

This clone was detected only once. The chain uses TRBV6-5 and TRBJ2-3; 10 bases match TRBD2. This CDR3 has 13 residues. With V trimmed by 6 bases and J by 13 bases, 10 bases remained unmatched. The germline V gene has CDR1 MNHEY and CDR2 SVGAGI. The CDR3 sequence is CASSPKQREGEYF. The DNA for the CDR3 is TGTGCCAGCAGCCCCAAACAGCGGGAGGGGGAGTATTTT.

The J gene is TRBJ2-3, the V gene TRBV13; 9 positions match TRBD2. Per germline, CDR1 PRHDT and CDR2 FYEKMQ (reference sequence). J lost 4 bases, V lost 0 bases, and 11 bases had no gene match. The CDR3 is made up of 18 amino acids. In DNA, the CDR3 is TGTGCCAGCAGCTTAGGCCCCTTCGCGGGAGGGCCGGCAGATACGCAGTATTTT. Translated: CASSLGPFAGGPADTQYF.